This record covers a single TCR beta chain. The antigen is unknown. This record belongs to a study of B cell selection in AIRE deficiency. The study, taken as a whole, reports: Of 3,000 to 4,500 shared Treg TCRbeta sequences, about 30% were healthy-only, approximately 9% patient-only.

Profiling relied on immunoSEQ multiplex PCR, and the TCRdb table lists in-frame clones only, not all of them. Of 20,000 to 25,000 clones in the sample, 94% were seen once. The trim removed 5 bases at V and 3 bases at J, leaving 6 bases unmatched. The CDR3 extends over 14 amino acids. Germline V gives CDR1 MNHEY, CDR2 SVGAGI. Regulatory T cells were sorted as CD4+CD25hiCD127low/negative cells. Sequenced: Tregs sorted from PBMCs. The clonotype originates from a human donor with AIRE deficiency. The gene calls are TRBV6-5 and TRBJ1-2; 7 bases align to TRBD1. In nucleotides, the CDR3 is TGTGCCAGCAGTCGGTGGGACAGAGACTATGGCTACACCTTC. Protein product: CASSRWDRDYGYTF.